A selection of T cell receptor beta chains follows, all from one sample in a study of T cell responses to AZD1222 COVID-19 vaccine. Repertoires were generated with immunoSEQ multiplex PCR, while TCRdb's copy carries only in-frame clones and drops some. The table lists approximately 300,000 clones, 85% to 95% of them singletons. Source: peripheral blood, taken 28 days after the second AZD1222 dose. Receptors were obtained from an adult who received the AZD1222 COVID-19 vaccine. Each CDR3 is given with its conserved first and last residue. The D gene is left open where the match is weak.

TRBV15	TRBD1	TRBJ2-7	TGTGCCACCAGCCCGGGACAGGGTCCCTACGAGCAGTACTTC	CATSPGQGPYEQYF
TRBV11-1	-	TRBJ2-1	TGTGCCAGCCGGGATCGGAGCTCCTACAATGAGCAGTTCTTC	CASRDRSSYNEQFF
TRBV7-2	-	TRBJ2-2	TGTGCCAGCAGCCCGCGACTAGGGCGGGCCGGGGAGCTGTTTTTT	CASSPRLGRAGELFF
TRBV19	-	TRBJ1-4	TGTGCCAGTAGTGAGCCCCGCGGAACAACTAATGAAAAACTGTTTTTT	CASSEPRGTTNEKLFF
TRBV7-9	-	TRBJ2-4	TGTGCCAGCAGCTCTCAGGGACACAAAAACATTCAGTACTTC	CASSSQGHKNIQYF
TRBV5-1	-	TRBJ2-1	TGCGCCAGCAGATTGCGGGCGAGCGACAATGAGCAGTTCTTC	CASRLRASDNEQFF
TRBV12-3/TRBV12-4	-	TRBJ2-7	TGTGCCAGCAGTTTCGGGGTGAGCTACGAGCAGTACTTC	CASSFGVSYEQYF
TRBV24-1	-	TRBJ2-5	TGTGCCACCAGTGATCCAAGGGCAGGTAGAGAGACCCAGTACTTC	CATSDPRAGRETQYF
TRBV21-1	-	TRBJ1-5	TGTGCCAGCAGCCAAAACGAGCCTGGGCCTCAGCCCCAGCATTTT	CASSQNEPGPQPQHF
TRBV5-1	TRBD2	TRBJ2-1	TGCGCCAGCAACGGCGGGAGTTGGAATGAGCAGTTCTTC	CASNGGSWNEQFF
TRBV7-9	-	TRBJ1-1	TGTGCCAGCACCCAGACAGGAACGGCGTACACTGAAGCTTTCTTT	CASTQTGTAYTEAFF
TRBV7-2	TRBD2	TRBJ2-1	TGTGCCAGCAGCTTAGAACGGGGGAGGGGGCAGTTCTTC	CASSLERGRGQFF
TRBV15	-	TRBJ2-5	TGTGCCACCAGCAGAGGGGGGTCCAGAGAAGAGACCCAGTACTTC	CATSRGGSREETQYF
TRBV29-1	-	TRBJ1-4	TGCAGCGTTTTACATTCAGAAAAACTGTTTTTT	CSVLHSEKLFF
TRBV28	-	TRBJ2-1	TGTGCCAGCAGTTTATGGGGGGCGTTCATGAATGAGCAGTTCTTC	CASSLWGAFMNEQFF
TRBV3-1/TRBV3-2	-	TRBJ1-6	TGTGCCAGCAGCCAAACCCTCCAGGGGTCCCCCCTCCACTTT	CASSQTLQGSPLHF
TRBV21-1	-	TRBJ2-5	TGTGCCAGCAGCGGCTGGCGACTAGCGGGGGAAGAGACCCAGTACTTC	CASSGWRLAGEETQYF
TRBV2	TRBD1	TRBJ1-2	TGTGCCAGCCAAGAGGAGGGCAGGGGGCATTCTAACTATGGCTACACCTTC	CASQEEGRGHSNYGYTF
TRBV5-1	TRBD1	TRBJ2-1	TGCGCCAGCAGCTCCCGGACAGGGGCCGGGAATGAGCAGTTCTTC	CASSSRTGAGNEQFF
TRBV7-2	-	TRBJ2-7	TGTGCCAGCAGCGCCGGACAGAGCTACGAGCAGTACTTC	CASSAGQSYEQYF
TRBV27	TRBD1	TRBJ1-1	TGTGCCAGCATCACGGGACAGACACACACTGAAGCTTTCTTT	CASITGQTHTEAFF
TRBV2	-	TRBJ1-3	TGTGCCAGCATCCTGGGAGGGGATGGAAACACCATATATTTT	CASILGGDGNTIYF
TRBV19	-	TRBJ1-5	TGTGCCAGTAGTATTAGAGGACAGCCCCAGCATTTT	CASSIRGQPQHF
TRBV29-1	-	TRBJ2-5	TGCAGCGTGAGGACGCAGGGGGAGACCCAGTACTTC	CSVRTQGETQYF
TRBV5-4	-	TRBJ1-6	TGTGCCAGCAGTCTGGCTAGGCAGGGTTCACCCCTCCACTTT	CASSLARQGSPLHF
TRBV5-1	TRBD1	TRBJ1-1	TGCGCCAGCAGCTTGTCACCTCTCCCGACAGGGACTGAAGCTTTCTTT	CASSLSPLPTGTEAFF
TRBV2	-	TRBJ2-7	TGTGCCAGCAGTTCAGGGGTTGGCGAGCAGTACTTC	CASSSGVGEQYF
TRBV18	-	TRBJ2-6	TGTGCCAGCTCCCATAACACCCCGGCGGTCTCTGGGGTCAACGTCCTGACTTTC	CASSHNTPAVSGVNVLTF
TRBV24-1	-	TRBJ1-5	TGTGCCACCAGTGATTTTTCGGCTCAGCCCCAGCATTTT	CATSDFSAQPQHF
TRBV7-9	-	TRBJ1-2	TGTGCCAGCAGCTTAGTAAAGGAGGATGGCTACACCTTC	CASSLVKEDGYTF
TRBV28	-	TRBJ1-2	TGTGCCAGCAGTCTACATTCAATGCTCGGCCAGGGCTACACCTTC	CASSLHSMLGQGYTF